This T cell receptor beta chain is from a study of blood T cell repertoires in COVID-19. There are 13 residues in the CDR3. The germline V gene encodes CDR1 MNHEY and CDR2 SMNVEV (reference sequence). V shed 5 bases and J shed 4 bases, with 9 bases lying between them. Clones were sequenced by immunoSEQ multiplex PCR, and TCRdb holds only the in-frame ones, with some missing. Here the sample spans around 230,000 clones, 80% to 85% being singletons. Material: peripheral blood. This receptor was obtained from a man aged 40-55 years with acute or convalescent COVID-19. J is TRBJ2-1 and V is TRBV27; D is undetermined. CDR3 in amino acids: CASSPPLYNEQFF. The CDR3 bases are TGTGCCAGCAGTCCGCCCCTATACAATGAGCAGTTCTTC.